The next 5 T cell receptor beta chains were all read from a single sample in a study of identifying expanded T cells in peripheral blood. Some clones are missing from TCRdb's copy, which holds only in-frame ones; the method was immunoSEQ multiplex PCR. The sample lists around 56,000 clones, around 81% occurring once. Sample: blood. Source of these receptors: a person between 18 and 70 years old in good health.

This chain joins TRBV28 and TRBJ2-7; TRBD1 is a possible D gene (6 bases). The CDR3 length is 17 residues. Germline V lookup: CDR1 MDHEN, CDR2 SYDVKM. V was cut by 5 bases and J by 4 bases, with 24 bases left in between. Here the CDR3 DNA reads TGTGCCAGCAGTCTCTCAGGGGTAGGGGGAAAGGCATACGAGCAGTACTTC. It encodes CASSLSGVGGKAYEQYF.

This clone has only a few counts. The V and J genes are TRBV19 and TRBJ1-2; TRBD1 agrees at 7 bases. Losses at the gene ends were 9 bases for V and 2 bases for J; bases not matched to a gene: 6. The germline V gene encodes CDR1 LNHDA and CDR2 SQIVND (reference sequence). The length of the CDR3 is 13 residues. In DNA form, the CDR3 reads TGTGCCAGCGACAGGGAAGGCAACTATGGCTACACCTTC. Translating it yields CASDREGNYGYTF.

The J gene is TRBJ2-3, the V gene TRBV6-6; a possible D gene is TRBD2 (5 bases). Trimming removed 6 bases from V and 3 bases from J, with 13 bases in between. The length of the CDR3 is 14 residues. From germline, CDR1 is MNHNY and CDR2 SVGAGI (reference sequence). The CDR3 loop is CASRASSWTDTQYF. Written as DNA, the CDR3 is TGTGCCAGCAGGGCTAGCAGTTGGACAGATACGCAGTATTTT.

The chain combines TRBV5-1 with TRBJ2-3, with D unclear. The V and J ends lost 7 bases and 0 bases respectively, with 6 bases between them. CDR1 SGHRS and CDR2 YFSETQ come from the germline V gene. The CDR3 has 12 amino acids. CDR3 coding DNA: TGCGCCAGCCGAGGAAGCACAGATACGCAGTATTTT. Translating it yields CASRGSTDTQYF.

This clone was detected only once. The chain joins TRBV5-4 to TRBJ2-5; TRBD1 agrees at 8 bases. With V trimmed by 5 bases and J by 1 base, 1 base remained unmatched. Germline assignment: CDR1 SGHNT and CDR2 YYREEE (reference sequence). The CDR3 contains 13 residues. CDR3 nucleotide sequence: TGTGCCAGCAGGGACAGGGTCCAAGAGACCCAGTACTTC. As protein: CASRDRVQETQYF.